The next 13 T cell receptor beta chains were all read from a single sample in a study of CD8 T cells in ankylosing spondylitis. Each CDR3 protein is one row after TCRdb ran MiXCR on the 5' RACE reads. The sample lists around 88,000 distinct CDR3 sequences, about 9% occurring once. Material for sequencing was blood, either unsorted or a sorted T cell fraction (not recorded which). The receptor source for this set is a male donor with ankylosing spondylitis or in good health (not recorded which).

This clonotype showed up many times. The chain couples TRBV24-1 to TRBJ1-2, with D unclear. Germline CDR1 and CDR2: KGHDR and SFDVKD. V was clipped by 5 bases and J by 4 bases, with 7 bases between them. There are 12 residues in the CDR3. Here the CDR3 DNA reads TGTGCCACCAGTGCGTCAGTCTATGGCTACACCTTC. Translation gives CATSASVYGYTF.

This clonotype appeared a few times. The V gene is TRBV14, the J gene TRBJ1-1; D possibly corresponds to TRBD1 (5 bases). Germline loops: CDR1 SGHDN, CDR2 FVKESK. Trimming pared 4 bases from V and 4 bases from J, leaving 13 bases between. The CDR3 length is 14 residues. The CDR3 is CASSRDVLSTEAFF. Written as DNA, the CDR3 is TGTGCCAGCAGCCGGGACGTCTTGAGCACTGAAGCTTTCTTT.

A few counts support this clonotype. The chain couples TRBV11-2 to TRBJ2-6; tentative D call: TRBD2 (6 bases). The V and J ends lost 2 bases and 2 bases respectively, with 7 bases between them. This CDR3 comprises 15 residues. Germline CDR1 is SGHAT and CDR2 is FQNNGV. The CDR3 is CASSLWGAGANVLTF. CDR3 coding DNA: TGTGCCAGCAGCTTATGGGGGGCTGGGGCCAACGTCCTGACTTTC.

This clonotype was recorded many times. The chain combines TRBV28 with TRBJ1-1; 10 nucleotides align to TRBD1. Germline V lookup: CDR1 MDHEN, CDR2 SYDVKM. The CDR3 runs 14 residues. Unmatched junction bases numbered 2, after V lost 4 bases and J lost 3 bases. The CDR3 spells CASSSGQGYTEAFF. CDR3 bases: TGTGCCAGCAGTTCGGGACAGGGGTACACTGAAGCTTTCTTT.

The gene calls are TRBV7-9 and TRBJ2-1; D gene uncertain. CDR1 SEHNR and CDR2 FQNEAQ come from the germline V gene (reference sequence). V lost 5 bases and J 5 bases, leaving 10 bases between the germline ends. This CDR3 has 13 amino acids. CDR3 nucleotide sequence: TGTGCCAGCAGCCACTCATCGAACAATGAGCAGTTCTTC. As protein: CASSHSSNNEQFF.

Many counts were recorded for this clonotype. The chain recombines TRBV15 with TRBJ2-3; D gene ambiguous. Germline loops: CDR1 LNHNV, CDR2 YYDKDF (reference sequence). V was cut by 1 base and J by 2 bases, with 7 bases left in between. The CDR3 totals 14 residues. CDR3 residues: CATSRGAYTDTQYF. Written as DNA, the CDR3 is TGTGCCACCAGCAGAGGCGCGTACACAGATACGCAGTATTTT. The full variable domain, with the rest looked up from reference TRBV15 and TRBJ2-3, is DAMVIQNPRYQVTQFGKPVTLSCSQTLNHNVMYWYQQKSSQAPKLLFHYYDKDFNNEADTPDNFQSRRPNTSFCFLDIRSPGLGDTAMYLCATSRGAYTDTQYFGPGTRLTVL.

The rearrangement links TRBV20-1 to TRBJ2-1; no clear D gene. The CDR3 is 11 amino acids. Germline V gene data show CDR1 as DFQATT and CDR2 as SNEGSKA (reference sequence). The V gene lost 4 bases and the J gene lost 4 bases, with 5 bases spanning the gap. Written as DNA, the CDR3 is TGCAGTGCTAACAAATACAATGAGCAGTTCTTC. Translation: CSANKYNEQFF.

The V call is TRBV6-5, the J call TRBJ2-7, with 8 bases lining up with TRBD1. This CDR3 comprises 14 residues. From germline, CDR1 is MNHEY and CDR2 SVGAGI. V shed 5 bases, J shed 3 bases, and the junction held 6 bases outside the gene matches. The CDR3 coding sequence is TGTGCCAGCAGTCGGACAGGGTTCGGCTACGAGCAGTACTTC. Translation: CASSRTGFGYEQYF.

Concerning this clonotype: A much larger clone is a single base away; this may be a read error. The chain joins TRBV5-1 to TRBJ1-1; D might be TRBD1 (6 bases). The CDR3 covers 14 residues. Looked up from germline, CDR1 is SGHRS and CDR2 is YFSETQ. Between the trimmed V and J ends, which lost 4 bases and 6 bases, there was a span of 16 bases. CDR3 nucleotides: TGCGCCAGCAGCAGTGGACAGCGGGACTCTGAAGCTTTCTTT. This sequence encodes CASSSGQRDSEAFF.

V gene TRBV2 combines with J gene TRBJ2-1; 9 positions match TRBD1. The V gene end was trimmed by 6 bases and the J gene end by 6 bases; junction bases not matched to a gene: 12. CDR1 and CDR2 from the germline V gene are SNHLY and FYNNEI. CDR3 length: 16 amino acids. The CDR3 region is CASRAGTGLYPNEQFF. The CDR3 DNA reads as TGTGCCAGCAGGGCCGGGACAGGGTTGTATCCCAATGAGCAGTTCTTC.

This clonotype was detected ten times or more. This chain links TRBV28 with TRBJ1-1; unclear D gene. The germline V gene has CDR1 MDHEN and CDR2 SYDVKM. The CDR3 runs to 12 residues. Trimming left V 8 bases short and J 1 base short, with 8 bases between. This CDR3 is CASRLGNTEAFF. CDR3 DNA: TGTGCCAGCCGTCTCGGGAACACTGAAGCTTTCTTT.

This clonotype was detected many times. This chain joins TRBV6-1 and TRBJ1-2, with TRBD1 matching over 8 bases. Germline V gene lookup returns CDR1 MNHNS and CDR2 SASEGT. The CDR3 has 15 amino acids. The V and J ends lost 7 bases and 2 bases, in that order; junction bases with no gene match: 9. The CDR3 is CASILQGALNYGYTF. The CDR3 DNA is TGTGCCAGCATCCTTCAGGGGGCGCTGAACTATGGCTACACCTTC.

This clonotype was picked up many times. The chain recombines TRBV10-3 with TRBJ2-7; 9 bases are shared with TRBD2. This CDR3 spans 15 amino acids. Germline CDR1 and CDR2: ENHRY and SYGVKD. Losses at the gene ends were 2 bases for V and 6 bases for J; bases not matched to a gene: 8. CDR3 loop: CAISETGRGGLEQYF. The CDR3 nucleotides are TGTGCCATCAGTGAGACTGGGCGGGGGGGCCTCGAGCAGTACTTC.